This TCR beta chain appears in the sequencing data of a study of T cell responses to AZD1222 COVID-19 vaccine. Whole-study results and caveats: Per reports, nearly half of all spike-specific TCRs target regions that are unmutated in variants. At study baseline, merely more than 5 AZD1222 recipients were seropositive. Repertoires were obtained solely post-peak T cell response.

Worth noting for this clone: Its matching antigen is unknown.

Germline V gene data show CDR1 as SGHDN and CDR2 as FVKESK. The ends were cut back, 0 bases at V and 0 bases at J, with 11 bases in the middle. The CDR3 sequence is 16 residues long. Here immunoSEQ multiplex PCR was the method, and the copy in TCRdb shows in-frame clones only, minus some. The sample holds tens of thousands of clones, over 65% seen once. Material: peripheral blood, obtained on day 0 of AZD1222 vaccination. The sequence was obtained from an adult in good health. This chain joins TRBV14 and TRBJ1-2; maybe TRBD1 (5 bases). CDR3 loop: CASSQERGTSNYGYTF. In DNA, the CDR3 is TGTGCCAGCAGCCAAGAGAGGGGAACCTCTAACTATGGCTACACCTTC. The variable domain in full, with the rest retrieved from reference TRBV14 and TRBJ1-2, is EAGVTQFPSHSVIEKGQTVTLRCDPISGHDNLYWYRRVMGKEIKFLLHFVKESKQDESGMPNNRFLAERTGGTYSTLKVQPAELEDSGVYFCASSQERGTSNYGYTFGSGTRLTVV.